This entry features one T cell receptor (beta chain) sequence. Its target is not known. The data were taken from a study of shared clonotypes between healthy human individuals. Study-level results: In having few donors, the study represented limited genetic and exposure-history diversity.

Sequencing was performed with immunoSEQ multiplex PCR; in TCRdb, only in-frame clones are kept and a portion is missing. Of about 870,000 clones listed, over 90% are singletons. The CDR3 runs to 14 residues. Germline lookup yields CDR1 SGHAT and CDR2 FQNNGV. J lost 4 bases, V lost 5 bases, and 4 bases had no gene match. The naive CD8 subset, CD45RO-negative cells positively selected for CCR7, excluded terminally differentiated effector memory CD45RA+ cells. V gene TRBV11-2 combines with J gene TRBJ2-1; TRBD1 matches 8 bases. Sequencing used naive CD8+ T cells sorted from blood. The source of this sequence is a man aged 25 to 40 in good health. CDR3 coding DNA: TGTGCCAGCAGCCAGGACAGGGCTTACAATGAGCAGTTCTTC. Its protein is CASSQDRAYNEQFF. The variable domain in full, completed from reference TRBV11-2 and TRBJ2-1, reads EAGVAQSPRYKIIEKRQSVAFWCNPISGHATLYWYQQILGQGPKLLIQFQNNGVVDDSQLPKDRFSAERLKGVDSTLKIQPAKLEDSAVYLCASSQDRAYNEQFFGPGTRLTVL.